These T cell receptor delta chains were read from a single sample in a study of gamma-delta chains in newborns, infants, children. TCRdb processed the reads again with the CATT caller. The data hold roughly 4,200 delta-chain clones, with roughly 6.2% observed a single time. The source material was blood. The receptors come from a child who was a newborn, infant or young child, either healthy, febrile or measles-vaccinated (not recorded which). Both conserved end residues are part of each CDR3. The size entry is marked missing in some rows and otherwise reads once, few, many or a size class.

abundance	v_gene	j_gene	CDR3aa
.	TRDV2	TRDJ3	CACDTSLSSSWDTRQMFF
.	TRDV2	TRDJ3	CACDPVRTGGPNSSWDTRQMFF
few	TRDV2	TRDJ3	CACDSPPPRSWDTRQMFF
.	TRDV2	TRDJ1	CAWIYWGFKELIF
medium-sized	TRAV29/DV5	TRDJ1	CAAGTWGMPPYTDKLIF
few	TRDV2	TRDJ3	CACDTVGGQSSWDTRQMFF
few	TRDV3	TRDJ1	CAFRDLPGSGGSDKLIF
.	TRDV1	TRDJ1	CALGNQGILQGKLIF
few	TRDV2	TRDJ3	CACDVTGGSSWDTRQMFF
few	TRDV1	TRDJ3	CALGGFFPHETWDTRQMFF
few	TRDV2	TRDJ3	CACDTLGEPSSWDTRQMFF
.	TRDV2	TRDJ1	CACDTVLGEGYTDKLIF
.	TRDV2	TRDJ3	CACDTVLGDSLSWDTRQMFF
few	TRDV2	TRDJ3	CACDAVLGDTGDAWDTRQMFF
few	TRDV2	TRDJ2	CACDPLLSLTAQLFF
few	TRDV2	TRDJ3	CACDTVLGLWDTRQMFF
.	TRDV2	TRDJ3	CACDPLLGDDSSWDTRQMFF
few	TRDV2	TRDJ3	CACDNTGGSSWDTRQMFF
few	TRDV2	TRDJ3	CACDTPGGSWDTRQMFF
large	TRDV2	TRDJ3	CACDNTGGYSWDTRQMFF
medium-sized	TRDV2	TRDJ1	CACDLLGEYTDKLIF
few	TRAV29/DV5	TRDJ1	CAATISSFLITGGSVTDKLIF
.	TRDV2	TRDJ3	CACDTGGYRSWDTRQMFF
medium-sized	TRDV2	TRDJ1	CACDTVGITDKLIF
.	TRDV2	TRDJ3	CACDKLGWGYSSWDTRQMFF
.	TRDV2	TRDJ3	CACDTAWGPGSWDTRQMFF
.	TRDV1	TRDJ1	CALGERPLPRRLKLIF
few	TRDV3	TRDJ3	CALSLLGDTGSSWDTRQMFF
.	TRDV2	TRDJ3	CACDTVGGFSWDTRQMFF
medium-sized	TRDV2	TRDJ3	CACDTYWGIRSWDTRQMFF
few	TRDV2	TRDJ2	CACDYWGIPAQLFF
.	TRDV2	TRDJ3	CACDFWGTPSSWDTRQMFF
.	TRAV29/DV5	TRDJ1	CAATWAGGYSGHTDKLIF
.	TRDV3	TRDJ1	CALQHGGGYRYTDKLIF
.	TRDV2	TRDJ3	CACDSGEYSSWDTRQMFF
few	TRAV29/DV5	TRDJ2	CAASGGYLTAQLFF
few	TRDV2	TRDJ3	CACDTVRGGHSSWDTRQMFF
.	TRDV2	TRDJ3	CACDTAWGIRSSWDTRQMFF
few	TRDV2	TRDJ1	CACDTGLTNTDKLIF
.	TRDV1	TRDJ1	CALGELSFLPWGIREYTDKLIF
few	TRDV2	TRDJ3	CACDAVLGGPSSWDTRQMFF
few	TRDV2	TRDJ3	CACDGKYWGSSWGTRQMFF
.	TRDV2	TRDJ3	CACDTVWGSSWDTRQMFF
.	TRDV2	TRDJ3	CACDTVTFWDTRQMFF
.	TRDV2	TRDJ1	CACDTVGGYGYTDKLIF
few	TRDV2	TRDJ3	CACDLVLGGHSSWDTRQMFF
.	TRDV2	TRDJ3	CACDILGDISWDTRLMFF
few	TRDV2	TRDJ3	CACDTVGISSWDTRQMFF
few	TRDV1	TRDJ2	CALGELWPTELPGGFLTAQLFF
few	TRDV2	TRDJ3	CACDITGGYPSWDTRQMFF
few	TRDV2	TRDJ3	CACDTGGLGEYSWDTRQMFF
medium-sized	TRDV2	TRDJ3	CACDTWGIKNWDTRQMFF
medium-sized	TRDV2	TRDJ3	CACDTGYHSSWDTRQMFF
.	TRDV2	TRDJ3	CACDTLGGYSWDTRQTFF